The sequence of this TCR beta chain was determined in a study of T cell responses to AZD1222 COVID-19 vaccine. This clone was detected once. Measured with immunoSEQ multiplex PCR; TCRdb has only the in-frame clones, and not every one. The sample holds more than 95,000 clones, 93% seen once. The sequenced sample was peripheral blood, obtained on day 0 of AZD1222 vaccination. This receptor was obtained from an adult in good health.

The CDR3: CASSLSGVIGYEQYF. CDR3 DNA: TGTGCCAGCAGCTTAAGTGGGGTGATAGGCTACGAGCAGTACTTC. The rearrangement joins TRBV7-2 to TRBJ2-7; no clear D. The V end lost 2 bases, the J end lost 3 bases, and 14 bases lay between the germline ends. Germline V CDR1 and CDR2: SGHTA, FQGNSA. The CDR3 is 15 residues long.